The 29 T cell receptor beta chains below come from one sample, sequenced in a study of shared clonotypes between healthy human individuals. Produced via immunoSEQ multiplex PCR; TCRdb's table is partial and in-frame only. The sample contains about 1.5 million clones, approximately 98% of which appear only once. The sequencing input was naive CD4+ T cells sorted from blood. Subset noted: CD45RA+ positively selected. These receptor sequences come from a man in his thirties or forties in good health.

This rearrangement joins TRBV5-6 to TRBJ2-5, with 8 bases that match TRBD2. In germline, CDR1 is SGHDT, CDR2 YYEEEE. The CDR3 runs to 17 residues. Trimming cost V 3 bases and J 1 base; bases outside gene matches: 11. The CDR3 DNA follows: TGTGCCAGCAGCTCGGGAGCGGGAGCCTACTTCCAAGAGACCCAGTACTTC. This sequence encodes CASSSGAGAYFQETQYF.

The chain combines TRBV6-5 with TRBJ1-1; D perhaps matches TRBD1 (5 bases). Per the germline V gene, CDR1 is MNHEY and CDR2 is SVGAGI. This CDR3 has 15 residues. V was shortened by 4 bases and J by 3 bases, with 15 bases between the two germline ends. CDR3 nucleotides: TGTGCCAGCAGTTTCCTCCCTTCGGGGGACACTGAAGCTTTCTTT. It is translated as CASSFLPSGDTEAFF.

The chain recombines TRBV5-1 with TRBJ2-1; D may correspond to TRBD1 or TRBD2 (5 bases each). Germline CDR1 and CDR2: SGHRS and YFSETQ. This CDR3 contains 15 residues. Trimming took 1 base from V and 4 from J, leaving 12 bases between them. The CDR3 coding sequence is TGCGCCAGCAGCTTGTGGGAGACAGAGTACAATGAGCAGTTCTTC. Its translation: CASSLWETEYNEQFF.

CDR3 coding DNA: TGCGCCAGCAGCCAAGGGACAGACGCTAGCACAGATACGCAGTATTTT. This encodes CASSQGTDASTDTQYF. The chain uses TRBV5-1 and TRBJ2-3; 7 bases align to TRBD1. This CDR3 comprises 16 residues. CDR1 is SGHRS and CDR2 is YFSETQ in the germline V gene. J gave up 0 bases and V 4 bases, and 8 bases lay outside the gene matches. Filled out from reference TRBV5-1 and TRBJ2-3, the complete variable domain reads KAGVTQTPRYLIKTRGQQVTLSCSPISGHRSVSWYQQTPGQGLQFLFEYFSETQRNKGNFPGRFSGRQFSNSRSEMNVSTLELGDSALYLCASSQGTDASTDTQYFGPGTRLTVL.

The DNA of the CDR3 is TGTGCCAGCAGCTTAAGGTTGGCAGGGGGTGGGGATGGCTACACCTTC. Amino acid sequence: CASSLRLAGGGDGYTF. The chain has TRBV5-4 and TRBJ1-2; 7 bases map to TRBD1. CDR3 length equals 16 residues. Germline lookup yields CDR1 SGHNT and CDR2 YYREEE (reference sequence). V dropped 2 bases and J dropped 6; count of bases not matched to a gene: 13.

The chain uses TRBV6-5 and TRBJ1-5; 7 bases line up with TRBD1. The CDR3 loop spans 16 amino acids. The germline V gene has CDR1 MNHEY and CDR2 SVGAGI. The V segment lost 4 bases and the J segment 0 bases; nucleotides outside the gene matches: 6. CDR3 coding DNA: TGTGCCAGCAGTTCGCGACAGGGACTTAGCAATCAGCCCCAGCATTTT. This sequence encodes CASSSRQGLSNQPQHF.

The J gene is TRBJ1-5, the V gene TRBV7-9; D remains ambiguous. The length of the CDR3 is 14 residues. V gave up 5 bases and J gave up 5 bases, with 13 bases separating them. Germline CDR1 and CDR2: SEHNR and FQNEAQ (reference sequence). In nucleotides, the CDR3 is TGTGCCAGCAGCCCCACGTCGGCCGATCAGCCCCAGCATTTT. Its protein product is CASSPTSADQPQHF.

Note on this clone: Distinct nucleotide sequences in the sample also encode this CDR3. The chain uses TRBV29-1 and TRBJ2-7; 7 positions agree with TRBD1. This CDR3 has 13 residues. V was pared by 3 bases and J by 4 bases, with 6 bases of the junction left unmatched. The germline V gene has CDR1 SQVTM and CDR2 ANQGSEA. The CDR3 sequence is CSVDPGRGYEQYF. The CDR3 nucleotides are TGCAGCGTTGACCCGGGCAGGGGGTACGAGCAGTACTTC.

The chain uses TRBV6-6 and TRBJ2-2; D remains unclear. V gave up 6 bases and J gave up 0 bases, with 11 bases separating them. This CDR3 comprises 15 residues. Germline V CDR1 and CDR2: MNHNY, SVGAGI (reference sequence). The CDR3 protein is CASRARTPNTGELFF. The CDR3 DNA follows: TGTGCCAGCAGGGCCAGGACCCCGAACACCGGGGAGCTGTTTTTT.

The V and J genes are TRBV5-3 and TRBJ2-3; no clear D gene. TRBV5-3 counts as an open reading frame of uncertain function. V was trimmed by 2 bases and J by 0 bases, leaving 19 bases between them. The CDR3 spans 18 residues. In DNA, the CDR3 is TGTGCCAGAAGCTTTCGGGTTCGGGTGGGCCCAAGCACAGATACGCAGTATTTT. Protein sequence: CARSFRVRVGPSTDTQYF.

This sequence joins TRBV6-6 and TRBJ1-2; TRBD1 aligns across 8 bases. The germline V gene encodes CDR1 MNHNY and CDR2 SVGAGI (reference sequence). Trimming took 2 bases from V and 7 from J; bases not matched to a gene: 9. The CDR3 has 15 amino acids. The CDR3, as DNA: TGTGCCAGCAGTTACACCGCAGGGGGCGCAGCTGGCTACACCTTC. Amino acid sequence: CASSYTAGGAAGYTF.

Here the CDR3 DNA reads TGTGCCAGCAGCTACACAGGGGCGGAGGAGACCCAGTACTTC. Protein product: CASSYTGAEETQYF. The chain joins TRBV5-4 to TRBJ2-5, with 7 bases identical to TRBD1. This CDR3 is 14 amino acids long. The V and J ends lost 3 bases and 5 bases, in that order; junction bases with no gene match: 7. Germline CDR1 and CDR2: SGHNT and YYREEE (reference sequence).

In its sample, this clone was seen a few times. The chain is built from TRBV6-5 and TRBJ2-7; 9 nucleotides line up with TRBD1. Unmatched junction bases numbered 8, after V lost 4 bases and J lost 7 bases. CDR3 length: 14 residues. The germline V gene has CDR1 MNHEY and CDR2 SVGAGI. The CDR3 nucleotides are TGTGCCAGCAGTTGGGACAGGGATTCTAAGGAGCAGTACTTC. This gives the protein CASSWDRDSKEQYF.

Details on this clone: Other DNA sequences in this sample translate to the same CDR3. The chain links TRBV18 to TRBJ2-7; 8 bases line up with TRBD1. The germline gives CDR1 KGHSH, CDR2 LQKENI. The V gene end was trimmed by 3 bases and the J gene end by 4 bases; junction bases not matched to a gene: 2. This CDR3 spans 13 amino acids. CDR3: CASSPRQGYEQYF. For the CDR3, the DNA is TGTGCCAGCTCACCCCGACAGGGGTACGAGCAGTACTTC.

The chain uses TRBV10-2 and TRBJ2-7, with D tentatively TRBD2 (6 bases). V gave up 11 bases and J gave up 3 bases, with 17 bases separating them. In germline, CDR1 is WSHSY, CDR2 SAAADI. The CDR3 loop spans 13 amino acids. The CDR3 nucleotides are TGCGCCGGCGGGCGGGGCCCGGGCTACGAGCAGTACTTC. Translated: CAGGRGPGYEQYF.

This chain uses TRBV4-3 with TRBJ2-7; a possible D gene is TRBD2 (5 bases). Germline assignment: CDR1 LGHNA and CDR2 YSLEER. V dropped 0 bases and J dropped 4 bases, with 16 bases sitting between them. The length of the CDR3 is 16 residues. The chain's CDR3 is CASSQDSTGTSYEQYF. As DNA, the CDR3 is TGCGCCAGCAGCCAAGATTCGACGGGAACTTCATACGAGCAGTACTTC.

The chain links TRBV5-4 to TRBJ2-3; a possible D gene is TRBD2 (6 bases). The CDR3 has 16 amino acids. Germline CDR1 SGHNT, CDR2 YYREEE (reference sequence). Trimming removed 4 bases from V and 0 bases from J, with 15 bases in between. The CDR3 loop reads CASSPLVGTSTDTQYF. In DNA, the CDR3 is TGTGCCAGCAGCCCTCTTGTCGGGACTAGCACAGATACGCAGTATTTT.

V gene TRBV10-3 combines with J gene TRBJ2-7, with D perhaps matching TRBD2 (6 bases). Trimming left V 5 bases short and J 3 bases short, with 11 bases between. The germline CDR1 and CDR2 sequences are ENHRY and SYGVKD. CDR3 length equals 13 residues. The CDR3: CAISSGSNYEQYF. The CDR3 DNA reads TGTGCCATCAGTAGCGGGTCCAACTACGAGCAGTACTTC.

This clone has just one count. The chain couples TRBV28 to TRBJ2-7; no reliable D call. There are 16 residues in the CDR3. V shed 6 bases and J shed 2 bases, with 20 bases lying between them. Germline V gives CDR1 MDHEN, CDR2 SYDVKM. This chain's CDR3 is CASSRPGPTQAYEQYF. The CDR3 DNA follows: TGTGCCAGCAGCCGACCAGGACCGACCCAAGCCTACGAGCAGTACTTC.

A single count supports this clone. V gene TRBV6-6 combines with J gene TRBJ2-3, with D unclear. The germline V and J ends were trimmed by 4 bases and 6 bases, with 5 bases remaining between them. CDR3 length equals 11 residues. Germline V CDR1 and CDR2: MNHNY, SVGAGI (reference sequence). CDR3 in DNA: TGTGCCAGCAGTTCTCGCGATACGCAGTATTTT. Amino acid sequence: CASSSRDTQYF.

V usage is TRBV7-3 and J usage is TRBJ2-3; no firm D call. The germline V gene encodes CDR1 SGHTA and CDR2 FQGTGA. The V and J ends lost 0 bases and 4 bases respectively, with 8 bases between them. This CDR3 contains 14 residues. The CDR3 reads CASSLTGLADTQYF. DNA for the CDR3: TGTGCCAGCAGCTTAACGGGCCTCGCAGATACGCAGTATTTT.

This chain uses TRBV9 with TRBJ1-1; 8 positions agree with TRBD1. V dropped 4 bases and J dropped 3; count of bases not matched to a gene: 8. Germline V gene sequence: CDR1 SGDLS, CDR2 YYNGEE. The CDR3 has 15 amino acids. The DNA of the CDR3 is TGTGCCAGCAGCCAACAGGGGGGCCCGGACACTGAAGCTTTCTTT. Amino acids: CASSQQGGPDTEAFF.

This clone was counted a single time. The chain recombines TRBV12-5 with TRBJ1-5; 9 bases are shared with TRBD1. Germline V CDR1 and CDR2: LGHNT, FRNRAP. V was pared by 2 bases and J by 2 bases, with 16 bases of the junction left unmatched. This CDR3 comprises 20 residues. The CDR3 reads CASGLPPPTGGKKGNQPQHF. In DNA, the CDR3 is TGTGCTAGTGGTTTGCCCCCTCCGACAGGGGGGAAAAAAGGCAATCAGCCCCAGCATTTT.

This rearrangement joins TRBV2 to TRBJ2-3, with D perhaps given as TRBD1 or TRBD2 (7 bases each). V lost 10 bases and J lost 4, with 12 bases in between. CDR3 length: 12 amino acids. Germline CDR1 SNHLY, CDR2 FYNNEI. The DNA for the CDR3 is TGTGCCACCAGGGGGAGGGCAGATACGCAGTATTTT. Protein sequence: CATRGRADTQYF. Drawing the rest from reference TRBV2 and TRBJ2-3, the complete variable domain is EPEVTQTPSHQVTQMGQEVILRCVPISNHLYFYWYRQILGQKVEFLVSFYNNEISEKSEIFDDQFSVERPDGSNFTLKIRSTKLEDSAMYFCATRGRADTQYFGPGTRLTVL.

The CDR3 coding sequence is TGTGCCACCGGAGGGGACAGGGGTCAGCCCCAGCATTTT. Amino acids: CATGGDRGQPQHF. V usage is TRBV10-3 and J usage is TRBJ1-5; 10 bases are shared with TRBD1. Germline assignment: CDR1 ENHRY and CDR2 SYGVKD. V gave up 10 bases and J gave up 6 bases; unmatched junction bases: 6. This CDR3 has 13 residues.

J is TRBJ1-1 and V is TRBV29-1, with 7 positions matching TRBD1. The trim removed 6 bases at V and 2 bases at J, leaving 9 bases unmatched. CDR3 length: 14 amino acids. CDR1 and CDR2 (germline): SQVTM, ANQGSEA. CDR3 sequence reads: CSVRGQRLNTEAFF. Here the CDR3 DNA reads TGCAGCGTCCGGGGACAGAGACTAAACACTGAAGCTTTCTTT.

This chain joins TRBV27 and TRBJ2-1; D may match TRBD1 or TRBD2 (5 bases each). Germline-derived CDR1 and CDR2 are MNHEY and SMNVEV (reference sequence). This CDR3 is 14 amino acids long. V shed 4 bases and J shed 5 bases, with 12 bases lying between them. CDR3 nucleotide sequence: TGTGCCAGCAGTTGGGGGACGGTTAACAATGAGCAGTTCTTC. Translated, it gives CASSWGTVNNEQFF.

This clone was counted a single time. This chain connects TRBV5-1 to TRBJ2-7; D unclear. Germline lookup yields CDR1 SGHRS and CDR2 YFSETQ. Trimming left V 0 bases short and J 5 bases short, with 6 bases between. The CDR3 extends over 12 amino acids. In DNA, the CDR3 is TGCGCCAGCAGCTTGGCGGCCCACGAGCAGTACTTC. Translation gives CASSLAAHEQYF.

The J gene is TRBJ2-2, the V gene TRBV5-4; D is possibly TRBD1 (8 bases). Looked up from germline, CDR1 is SGHNT and CDR2 is YYREEE (reference sequence). V was clipped by 2 bases and J by 7 bases, with 12 bases between them. The CDR3 loop spans 14 amino acids. This chain's CDR3 is CASSLQGEGGELFF. For the CDR3, the DNA is TGTGCCAGCAGCTTACAGGGGGAGGGCGGGGAGCTGTTTTTT.